The clone carrying this TCR beta chain was detected only a few times. This specimen comes from a study of T cells in Graves' hyperthyroidism and ophthalmopathy. About the research overall: It was at initial diagnosis, before any treatment, that peripheral blood was collected.

CDR1 is SGHTA, CDR2 FQGNSA, per germline. CDR3 length: 15 residues. Trimming pared 1 base from V and 10 bases from J, leaving 14 bases between. TCR beta CDR3 sequences were amplified from RNA transcripts. HTBI primers were used for first-round RT-PCR of the TCR CDR3. A single record per CDR3 protein comes from TCRdb applying MiXCR to the multiplex PCR reads. The table records fewer than 650,000 distinct CDR3 sequences, 11% to 15% of them present only once. The V and J genes are TRBV7-2 and TRBJ1-6; D gene uncertain. The receptor was isolated from a woman in her late teens or twenties with Graves' ophthalmopathy. The sample comprised blood. The CDR3 sequence is CASSLVFLESSPLHF. The DNA for the CDR3 is TGTGCCAGCAGCTTAGTCTTCTTGGAGAGCTCACCCCTCCACTTT.